The present entry profiles one TCR beta chain with its context. The antigen it recognizes is unknown. No qualities accompany the bases; no much larger clone lies one base away. At the DNA level, this CDR3 is encoded by other sequences in the same sample as well. Using the deep immunoSEQ assay, multiplex PCR amplified TCR CDR3 regions from genomic DNA. Extracted genomic DNA from each cell subset was spread evenly across all wells of several immunoSEQ 96-well plates, with each plate serving as a replicate. For sorted subsets, each replicate PCR was loaded with around 220 ng genomic DNA, equivalent to 30,000 or so T cell genomes. The purified libraries were quantified using a Qubit 3.0 fluorometer, sized with a Bioanalyzer 2100, and then quantified again using the KAPA Library Quantification kit. Every immunoSEQ 96-well plate was sequenced on a dedicated single-read 150-cycle Illumina NextSeq 550 flow cell. Per the source publication's procedure: Because the immunoSEQ output included only junctional sequences and no quality scores, the filtering could not be the same as the filtering used for full-length reads. Sequences were annotated with PyIR, a Python wrapper for IgBLAST v1.9, and V/J genes and CDR3 were assigned using IMGT germline references. Reads were removed for weak V/J assignments (E-value above 1e-6), missing CDR3, stop codons, out-of-frame junctions, or ambiguous translated residues. V3J clonotypes were defined as sequences sharing the same inferred V gene, J gene, and CDR3 amino acid sequence. To compute the percentage overlap between repertoires, the number of shared unique clonotypes was divided by the size of the smaller repertoire. Repertoire richness was assessed with RTK rarefaction, the Chao1 estimator, and Recon v2.1 estimates of unobserved clonotypes. Generation probabilities were computed with OLGA for all TCRbeta clonotypes obtained by the gDNA method from several donors. Drawn from immuneACCESS, this table holds only the in-frame rearrangements with V and J called that TCRdb kept. Clones are partly lost; checked studies trace under half to an unresolved V gene and leave the rest unexplained. V and J calls and clone size are those listed in that table; D and trimming were worked out from the DNA. This sample comprises roughly 2,000,000 clones, roughly 93% of them detected only once. The top ten constitute less than 2% of the sample.

CD8 naive samples were obtained by positive selection for CCR7 among CD45RO-negative cells, yielding a CD45RA+CCR7+ population from which TemRA cells were excluded. The donors were healthy, HIV-negative adults who had no recently reported acute infections or vaccinations. Every donor was a Caucasian adult living in Nashville, Tennessee, USA. Blood was obtained by leukapheresis, after which PBMCs were separated by Ficoll-Histopaque density gradient centrifugation and cryopreserved in liquid nitrogen vapor phase. Analytical flow cytometry was used to check the purity and quantity of every magnetically sorted T cell population. Genomic DNA was isolated from every sorted fraction and measured by UV absorbance on a Nanodrop 2000c. The sample is drawn from a study of shared clonotypes between healthy human individuals (dated by TCRdb to about 2020). For the wider study: The cohort comprised a couple of women and a few men aged 18 to 49 years. For each donor, three plates each were used for CD4 naive and CD4 memory, two plates were used for CD8 naive, and one plate was used for CD8 memory. The study deeply sequenced blood TCR repertoires of five healthy adults to estimate repertoire size and the extent of clonotype sharing between individuals. Libraries were prepared and TCR repertoires were sequenced by different laboratories using diverse techniques, in order to increase sequencing depth and limit assay-specific biases. Leukapheresis yielded between about 0.85 and 10 billion PBMCs per donor. Beyond this particular receptor, the publication reports: Incomplete sequencing was indicated by rarefaction of sorted-subset datasets, despite the large sequencing depth. Estimated clonotype richness was generally larger for naive than for memory subsets. Pairwise subsampling led to the expectation that sequencing depth would affect the degree of clonotype sharing among donors. Sampling was restricted to blood, and TCR repertoires in tissues likely differ from the TCR repertoires found in blood. The genetic and exposure-history diversity represented was limited by the small number of donors. Clonotypes shared by all four sorted-subset donors showed higher generation probabilities than non-shared clonotypes. When several donors were compared, the shared fraction of clonotypes was around 5% for naive CD4, about 4% for naive CD8, 2.3% for memory CD4, and around 0.37% for memory CD8.

V is cut by 3 bases and J by 2 bases, and the space between the germline ends is 11 bases. Looking up the germline V gene yields CDR1 MDHEN and CDR2 SYDVKM. The CDR3, from cysteine to phenylalanine, totals 14 residues. The DNA shown is the 42-base CDR3, in frame from base 1. The clonotype was recovered from a man aged 18 to 29 in good health. Some clones in this sample may be carry-over from other donors' samples. The chain is made from TRBV28 and TRBJ2-7; the D call could be TRBD1 or TRBD2, with each sharing 5 bases. Sequenced material: naive CD8+ T cells from PBMCs. Sample cell subset or site, as interpreted from the label and publication: CD45RA+CCR7+. The DNA is as follows: TGTGCCAGCAGTTTGGGGGTTAGCCCCTACGAGCAGTACTTC. This translates into CASSLGVSPYEQYF.